One and the same sample provided the 10 T cell receptor beta chains below, sequenced in a study of blood T cell repertoires in COVID-19. Repertoires were generated with immunoSEQ multiplex PCR, while TCRdb's copy carries only in-frame clones and drops some. The table records over 45,000 clones, 80% to 90% of them present only once. Sequencing input: peripheral blood. The receptors derive from a man aged 35-49 years with acute or convalescent COVID-19.

This chain uses TRBV15 with TRBJ1-5, with 10 bases lining up with TRBD1. This CDR3 comprises 15 residues. V shed 1 base, J shed 6 bases, and the junction held 3 bases outside the gene matches. The germline V gene has CDR1 LNHNV and CDR2 YYDKDF (reference sequence). The CDR3 protein is CATSRVGTGVQPQHF. The DNA for the CDR3 is TGTGCCACCAGCAGAGTGGGGACAGGGGTTCAGCCCCAGCATTTT.

This chain links TRBV5-1 with TRBJ2-1; 7 nucleotides line up with TRBD2. The trim removed 1 base at V and 9 bases at J, leaving 13 bases unmatched. CDR3 size: 16 residues. The germline V gene has CDR1 SGHRS and CDR2 YFSETQ. CDR3 sequence: CASSLTRAGRDGEQFF. The DNA of the CDR3 is TGCGCCAGCAGCTTGACACGGGCGGGGAGGGATGGTGAGCAGTTCTTC.

This clone was seen more than once but under ten times. The V call is TRBV4-3, the J call TRBJ2-1, with 9 bases fitting TRBD2. The germline V gene encodes CDR1 LGHNA and CDR2 YSLEER. CDR3 size: 17 residues. V lost 1 base and J lost 5; bases outside the gene matches: 9. The CDR3 DNA sequence: TGCGCCAGCAGCCAAGGTCCCTCTAGCGGGAAAAACAATGAGCAGTTCTTC. Its translation is CASSQGPSSGKNNEQFF.

This sequence joins TRBV5-4 and TRBJ1-2, with 8 bases lining up with TRBD1. CDR1 SGHNT and CDR2 YYREEE come from the germline V gene (reference sequence). V lost 4 bases, J lost 7 bases, and 21 bases stayed unmatched. The CDR3 runs to 18 residues. The CDR3 loop is CASSHKLRNSGGDFGYTF. The CDR3 DNA reads TGTGCCAGCAGCCACAAACTACGCAACTCAGGGGGCGACTTTGGCTACACCTTC. Using reference TRBV5-4 and TRBJ1-2 for the parts outside the CDR3, the full variable domain is ETGVTQSPTHLIKTRGQQVTLRCSSQSGHNTVSWYQQALGQGPQFIFQYYREEENGRGNFPPRFSGLQFPNYSSELNVNALELDDSALYLCASSHKLRNSGGDFGYTFGSGTRLTVV.

On this clone: This same CDR3 is encoded by further DNA sequences in the sample. The rearrangement uses TRBV29-1 and TRBJ1-2; TRBD1 matches 7 bases. CDR1 is SQVTM and CDR2 is ANQGSEA in the germline V gene. The trim removed 7 bases at V and 2 bases at J, leaving 4 bases unmatched. The CDR3 has 12 amino acids. The CDR3 loop is CSAGGQNYGYTF. For the CDR3, the DNA is TGCAGCGCCGGGGGACAGAACTATGGCTACACCTTC.

The CDR3 nucleotides are TGTGCCAGTAGTATGGTCGGGAGGGGGGGGACTGAAGCTTTCTTT. Protein product: CASSMVGRGGTEAFF. The chain links TRBV19 to TRBJ1-1, with D perhaps TRBD1 (6 bases). The CDR3 loop spans 15 amino acids. V was clipped by 3 bases and J by 5 bases, with 16 bases between them. CDR1 is LNHDA and CDR2 is SQIVND in the germline V gene (reference sequence). Using reference TRBV19 and TRBJ1-1 for the parts outside the CDR3, the full variable domain is DGGITQSPKYLFRKEGQNVTLSCEQNLNHDAMYWYRQDPGQGLRLIYYSQIVNDFQKGDIAEGYSVSREKKESFPLTVTSAQKNPTAFYLCASSMVGRGGTEAFFGQGTRLTVV.

The V gene is TRBV5-1, the J gene TRBJ1-1; possibly TRBD1 for D (5 bases). Germline V gives CDR1 SGHRS, CDR2 YFSETQ. Between the trimmed V and J ends, which lost 1 base and 1 base, there was a span of 5 bases. The CDR3 covers 13 residues. The CDR3 region is CASSLTGNTEAFF. The CDR3 DNA reads as TGCGCCAGCAGCTTGACAGGGAACACTGAAGCTTTCTTT.

The chain couples TRBV7-2 to TRBJ2-7; 7 bases map to TRBD2. V shed 8 bases and J 6 bases; nucleotides not matched to a gene: 16. The CDR3 covers 15 residues. Germline loops: CDR1 SGHTA, CDR2 FQGNSA. The DNA for the CDR3 is TGTGCCAGCTCCCCTGGGTCCCAGGGAGGGATCGAGCAGTACTTC. It codes for CASSPGSQGGIEQYF.

This rearrangement joins TRBV7-9 to TRBJ1-1; D might be TRBD1 (6 bases). Germline CDR1 SEHNR, CDR2 FQNEAQ (reference sequence). Trimming left V 5 bases short and J 7 bases short, with 20 bases between. The CDR3 runs 15 residues. This CDR3 is CASSPPGGGANEAFF. The CDR3 DNA is TGTGCCAGCAGCCCACCGGGGGGCGGTGCTAATGAAGCTTTCTTT.

V is TRBV6-5 and J is TRBJ2-5, with D tentatively TRBD2 (5 bases). This CDR3 is built from 13 residues. The V and J ends lost 6 bases and 2 bases respectively, with 10 bases between them. CDR1 and CDR2 (germline): MNHEY, SVGAGI. The CDR3 sequence: CASRLRRQETQYF. The DNA for the CDR3 is TGTGCCAGCAGACTTCGGAGGCAAGAGACCCAGTACTTC.